Below, one TCR beta chain is given with its context. Its antigen is unknown. The sample originates from a study of cytomegalovirus exposure and HLA in healthy donors. Primers: 60 Vbeta forward and 13 Jbeta reverse. Produced via immunoSEQ multiplex PCR; TCRdb's table is partial and in-frame only. Of approximately 150,000 clones in the sample, 70% to 85% are singletons; the top ten hold 4.3%. Broader study findings: Immune exposure data for these donors was limited to CMV serostatus.

V trimming: 6 bases; J trimming: 3 bases; junction bases outside the gene matches: 4. There are 14 residues in the CDR3. Looked up from germline, CDR1 is MNHNS and CDR2 is SASEGT. This receptor was obtained from a man aged 40-50 years in good health and CMV-seronegative. The sequenced material came from PBMCs. The chain couples TRBV6-1 to TRBJ2-1; TRBD2 matches 8 bases. CDR3 sequence reads: CASRPGLDYNEQFF. For the CDR3, the DNA is TGTGCCAGCAGACCGGGACTAGACTACAATGAGCAGTTCTTC.